These T cell receptor beta chains were read from a single sample in a study of blood T cell repertoires in COVID-19. The protocol was immunoSEQ multiplex PCR, while the TCRdb copy is restricted to in-frame clones and leaves out a portion. The data show roughly 160,000 clones, approximately 80% seen once. Sequencing was done on a sample of PBMCs or T cells enriched from blood (not recorded which). All receptors come from a woman aged 60 to 75 who had recovered from COVID-19. Each CDR3 is given with its conserved first and last residue. The order of the fields is D gene, clone size, J gene, V gene, CDR3 DNA, CDR3 protein. D genes are given only for firm matches. Some rows mark clone size as missing; the rest say once, few, many or name a class of expanded clone.

d_gene: .; abundance: .; j_gene: TRBJ2-1; v_gene: TRBV6-1; CDR3nt: TGTGCCAGCAGTGAAGTAGTGCAAGTCTTTGAGCAGTTCTTC; CDR3aa: CASSEVVQVFEQFF
d_gene: TRBD1; abundance: .; j_gene: TRBJ2-5; v_gene: TRBV5-1; CDR3nt: TGCGCCAGCAGCTTGGGGACAGGGGGGGAGACCCAGTACTTC; CDR3aa: CASSLGTGGETQYF
d_gene: .; abundance: .; j_gene: TRBJ1-1; v_gene: TRBV11-2; CDR3nt: TGTGCCAGCAGCCGGGAGGTCGGGACTGAAGCTTTCTTT; CDR3aa: CASSREVGTEAFF
d_gene: .; abundance: .; j_gene: TRBJ1-5; v_gene: TRBV5-1; CDR3nt: TGCGCCAGCAGCTTGGACGGCACAGGGACCAATCAGCCCCAGCATTTT; CDR3aa: CASSLDGTGTNQPQHF
d_gene: .; abundance: .; j_gene: TRBJ1-1; v_gene: TRBV19; CDR3nt: TGTGCCAGTAGGGTAGGGGTAGGTGAAGCTTTCTTT; CDR3aa: CASRVGVGEAFF
d_gene: .; abundance: .; j_gene: TRBJ1-1; v_gene: TRBV4-1; CDR3nt: TGCGCCAGCGGACTACCGGGACGCTCGATGGGGGCTTTCTTT; CDR3aa: CASGLPGRSMGAFF
d_gene: .; abundance: .; j_gene: TRBJ2-2; v_gene: TRBV29-1; CDR3nt: TGCAGCGTTTCGCGGGGAGGCACCGGGGAGCTGTTTTTT; CDR3aa: CSVSRGGTGELFF
d_gene: .; abundance: .; j_gene: TRBJ2-2; v_gene: TRBV5-6; CDR3nt: TGTGCCAGCAGCTTAGCGGGGAACACCGGGGAGCTGTTTTTT; CDR3aa: CASSLAGNTGELFF
d_gene: TRBD1; abundance: .; j_gene: TRBJ1-1; v_gene: TRBV7-8; CDR3nt: TGTGCCAGCAGCTTAGTGGGACAGGGGGCTGAAGCTTTCTTT; CDR3aa: CASSLVGQGAEAFF
d_gene: TRBD2; abundance: .; j_gene: TRBJ2-7; v_gene: TRBV28; CDR3nt: TGTGCCAGCCGGCGCGGGAGGTCCTACGGCGAGCAGTACTTC; CDR3aa: CASRRGRSYGEQYF
d_gene: .; abundance: .; j_gene: TRBJ2-2; v_gene: TRBV10-3; CDR3nt: TGTGCCACCAGAGAGGGGACAAACACCGGGGAGCTGTTTTTT; CDR3aa: CATREGTNTGELFF
d_gene: .; abundance: .; j_gene: TRBJ1-1; v_gene: TRBV6-5; CDR3nt: TGTGCCAGCAAGACAACAGGATCCACTGAAGCTTTCTTT; CDR3aa: CASKTTGSTEAFF
d_gene: TRBD2; abundance: once; j_gene: TRBJ2-7; v_gene: TRBV9; CDR3nt: TGTGCCAGCAGCGTAGCTGGGGGGGACTACGAGCAGTACTTC; CDR3aa: CASSVAGGDYEQYF
d_gene: TRBD1; abundance: .; j_gene: TRBJ2-7; v_gene: TRBV6-2/TRBV6-3; CDR3nt: TGTGCCAGCAGTTACCGACAGGGCGAGCAGTACTTC; CDR3aa: CASSYRQGEQYF
d_gene: TRBD1; abundance: .; j_gene: TRBJ2-5; v_gene: TRBV9; CDR3nt: TGTGCCAGCAGCGTAGGTGGACAGGGATACAGAGAGACCCAGTACTTC; CDR3aa: CASSVGGQGYRETQYF
d_gene: .; abundance: .; j_gene: TRBJ2-2; v_gene: TRBV7-9; CDR3nt: TGTGCCAGCAGCCAGGAGGTCGGCGGGGAGCTGTTTTTT; CDR3aa: CASSQEVGGELFF
d_gene: TRBD2; abundance: .; j_gene: TRBJ2-3; v_gene: TRBV11-3; CDR3nt: TGTGCCAGCACCGGACTAGCGGTAGCCGACTCAGTTCAAAGCACAGATACGCAGTATTTT; CDR3aa: CASTGLAVADSVQSTDTQYF
d_gene: .; abundance: .; j_gene: TRBJ1-1; v_gene: TRBV2; CDR3nt: TGTGCCAGCACCGAACAGGGACGGCACACTGAAGCTTTCTTT; CDR3aa: CASTEQGRHTEAFF
d_gene: .; abundance: .; j_gene: TRBJ2-3; v_gene: TRBV21-1; CDR3nt: TGTGCCAGCAGCAAAAGAGTCGGGACTAGGATAACAGATACGCAGTATTTT; CDR3aa: CASSKRVGTRITDTQYF
d_gene: .; abundance: .; j_gene: TRBJ1-1; v_gene: TRBV5-4; CDR3nt: TGTGCCAGCAGCCCCACCGCCGGGAGGAACACTGAAGCTTTCTTT; CDR3aa: CASSPTAGRNTEAFF
d_gene: .; abundance: .; j_gene: TRBJ1-6; v_gene: TRBV12-3/TRBV12-4; CDR3nt: TGTGCCAGCAGTTCCCCTCCTGATTCACCCCTCCACTTT; CDR3aa: CASSSPPDSPLHF
d_gene: .; abundance: .; j_gene: TRBJ1-1; v_gene: TRBV4-1; CDR3nt: TGCGCCAGCAGCCACGCCCCGGGCAGGGCGCGGGGGACTGAAGCTTTCTTT; CDR3aa: CASSHAPGRARGTEAFF
d_gene: .; abundance: once; j_gene: TRBJ2-7; v_gene: TRBV19; CDR3nt: TGTGCCAGTAGTATAGCCCTAGGAACCTACGAGCAGTACTTC; CDR3aa: CASSIALGTYEQYF
d_gene: .; abundance: .; j_gene: TRBJ1-5; v_gene: TRBV10-3; CDR3nt: TGTGCCATCAGTGAGTCTTCAGGGTACGGACAGCCCCAGCATTTT; CDR3aa: CAISESSGYGQPQHF
d_gene: TRBD2; abundance: .; j_gene: TRBJ2-3; v_gene: TRBV19; CDR3nt: TGTGCCAGTAGTACTAGCGGGGCAGGCACAGATACGCAGTATTTT; CDR3aa: CASSTSGAGTDTQYF
d_gene: TRBD2; abundance: many; j_gene: TRBJ2-7; v_gene: TRBV7-6; CDR3nt: TGTGCCAGCAGCTTAGCGGGCGGGGGGGTCCCCTACGAGCAGTACTTC; CDR3aa: CASSLAGGGVPYEQYF
d_gene: .; abundance: .; j_gene: TRBJ1-4; v_gene: TRBV7-9; CDR3nt: TGTGCCAGCAGCCCAGACAACTCCAGTGCAACTAATGAAAAACTGTTTTTT; CDR3aa: CASSPDNSSATNEKLFF
d_gene: .; abundance: few; j_gene: TRBJ1-5; v_gene: TRBV6-5; CDR3nt: TGTGCCAGCCGATCCGGGTATAGCAATCAGCCCCAGCATTTT; CDR3aa: CASRSGYSNQPQHF
d_gene: .; abundance: once; j_gene: TRBJ1-5; v_gene: TRBV5-6; CDR3nt: TGTGCCAGCAGCTTGGGACAGGCGGGGGGGCCCCAGCATTTT; CDR3aa: CASSLGQAGGPQHF
d_gene: TRBD1; abundance: .; j_gene: TRBJ1-2; v_gene: TRBV4-1; CDR3nt: TGCGCCAGCAGCCTTGAGGGGGCCAGAGCTAACTATGGCTACACCTTC; CDR3aa: CASSLEGARANYGYTF
d_gene: TRBD1; abundance: .; j_gene: TRBJ1-6; v_gene: TRBV15; CDR3nt: TGTGCCACCAGCAGAGGGGGGACAGATTATAATTCACCCCTCCACTTT; CDR3aa: CATSRGGTDYNSPLHF
d_gene: TRBD1; abundance: .; j_gene: TRBJ2-7; v_gene: TRBV5-1; CDR3nt: TGCGCCAGCAGCAAAGGGACAGTTGTGGGTGAGCAGTACTTC; CDR3aa: CASSKGTVVGEQYF
d_gene: .; abundance: .; j_gene: TRBJ1-1; v_gene: TRBV7-3; CDR3nt: TGTGCCAGCAGCTTATGGCCTGTTGACACTGAAGCTTTCTTT; CDR3aa: CASSLWPVDTEAFF
d_gene: TRBD2; abundance: once; j_gene: TRBJ2-1; v_gene: TRBV19; CDR3nt: TGTGCCAGTAGTCCCGCTCTGGCGGGAGGGACGCAGTTCTTC; CDR3aa: CASSPALAGGTQFF
d_gene: .; abundance: .; j_gene: TRBJ2-7; v_gene: TRBV5-5; CDR3nt: TGTGCCAGCAGCTTCCGGGCCGGGGCCTACGAGCAGTACTTC; CDR3aa: CASSFRAGAYEQYF
d_gene: .; abundance: few; j_gene: TRBJ1-1; v_gene: TRBV7-8; CDR3nt: TGTGCCAGCAGCTCTCCGACAGCGGGGGCTGAAGCTTTCTTT; CDR3aa: CASSSPTAGAEAFF
d_gene: .; abundance: .; j_gene: TRBJ2-2; v_gene: TRBV19; CDR3nt: TGTGCCAGCCTTACCGGGACTGTAAACACCGGGGAGCTGTTTTTT; CDR3aa: CASLTGTVNTGELFF
d_gene: .; abundance: once; j_gene: TRBJ1-1; v_gene: TRBV18; CDR3nt: TGTGCCAGCTCAACAGCCAGGGGACGGCACGACACTGAAGCTTTCTTT; CDR3aa: CASSTARGRHDTEAFF
d_gene: .; abundance: .; j_gene: TRBJ2-7; v_gene: TRBV11-2; CDR3nt: TGTGCCAGCAGCGTCACCGGGACCTACGAGCAGTACTTC; CDR3aa: CASSVTGTYEQYF
d_gene: TRBD1; abundance: many; j_gene: TRBJ1-4; v_gene: TRBV10-3; CDR3nt: TGTGCCATCAGCCCCACCGGGACAGGGGGCGAAAAACTGTTTTTT; CDR3aa: CAISPTGTGGEKLFF
d_gene: .; abundance: .; j_gene: TRBJ1-1; v_gene: TRBV2; CDR3nt: TGTGCCAGCACCGAACTTGATGGGAGGAACACTGAAGCTTTCTTT; CDR3aa: CASTELDGRNTEAFF
d_gene: TRBD2; abundance: .; j_gene: TRBJ2-5; v_gene: TRBV30; CDR3nt: TGTGCCTGGACGGCGCGGGGGGGCCTAAAGACCCAGTACTTC; CDR3aa: CAWTARGGLKTQYF
d_gene: TRBD1; abundance: .; j_gene: TRBJ1-2; v_gene: TRBV9; CDR3nt: TGTGCCAGCAGCGTAGTCCCGGGACAGGGAGCCTACACCTTC; CDR3aa: CASSVVPGQGAYTF
d_gene: TRBD1; abundance: .; j_gene: TRBJ1-2; v_gene: TRBV28; CDR3nt: TGTGCCAGCAGTTTTGACAGGGGGTTTCATGGCTACACCTTC; CDR3aa: CASSFDRGFHGYTF
d_gene: .; abundance: .; j_gene: TRBJ1-1; v_gene: TRBV18; CDR3nt: TGTGCCAGCTCACCGGTCGGGGACTCACTACGAGCTTTCTTT; CDR3aa: CASSPVGDSLRAFF
d_gene: .; abundance: .; j_gene: TRBJ2-7; v_gene: TRBV13; CDR3nt: TGTGCCAGCAGTTTCCCATGCGGGCGCTCCTACGAGCAGTACTTC; CDR3aa: CASSFPCGRSYEQYF
d_gene: .; abundance: .; j_gene: TRBJ1-5; v_gene: TRBV7-8; CDR3nt: TGTGCCAGCAGCCCATATCAGGCGCCCCAGCATTTT; CDR3aa: CASSPYQAPQHF
d_gene: .; abundance: .; j_gene: TRBJ1-1; v_gene: TRBV18; CDR3nt: TGTGCCAGCTCATCGGGGGAAAACACTGAAGCTTTCTTT; CDR3aa: CASSSGENTEAFF
d_gene: .; abundance: .; j_gene: TRBJ1-1; v_gene: TRBV2; CDR3nt: TGTGCCAGCACGAGGGGGGGGAACACTGAAGCTTTCTTT; CDR3aa: CASTRGGNTEAFF
d_gene: .; abundance: once; j_gene: TRBJ1-2; v_gene: TRBV28; CDR3nt: TGTGCCAGCATGACTGGGGGCGTCCTCCGCTATGGCTACACCTTC; CDR3aa: CASMTGGVLRYGYTF
d_gene: TRBD2; abundance: once; j_gene: TRBJ2-7; v_gene: TRBV3-1/TRBV3-2; CDR3nt: TGTGCCAGCAGCCTCCAAAACAGCGGGATTGACTACGAGCAGTACTTC; CDR3aa: CASSLQNSGIDYEQYF
d_gene: TRBD2; abundance: once; j_gene: TRBJ2-2; v_gene: TRBV15; CDR3nt: TGTGCCACCAGCAGAGATACGCCTAGCGGGAGAGTTTCGGCCGGGGAGCTGTTTTTT; CDR3aa: CATSRDTPSGRVSAGELFF
d_gene: TRBD1; abundance: few; j_gene: TRBJ1-6; v_gene: TRBV30; CDR3nt: TGTGCCCGGGCCACAGGGGCTGATTCACCCCTCCACTTT; CDR3aa: CARATGADSPLHF